Listed below are T cell receptor beta chains from one sample, sequenced in a study of beta chain features in type 1 diabetes. Produced via immunoSEQ multiplex PCR; TCRdb's table is partial and in-frame only. Of roughly 280,000 clones listed, about 23% were seen once; the top ten hold about 0.011%. Source material: naive CD4+ T cells from blood. Receptors were obtained from a woman in her thirties with type 1 diabetes. CDR3s leave out the opening cysteine and the closing phenylalanine or tryptophan. A D gene is named only where the DNA matches it firmly.

V gene,D gene,CDR3 length,J gene,CDR3 protein
TRBV7-6,.,10,TRBJ2-3,ASSKPGDTQY
TRBV11-3,.,12,TRBJ2-1,ASSKTSSYNEQF
TRBV30,TRBD2,11,TRBJ2-5,AWSGLAGETQY
TRBV14,.,13,TRBJ1-2,ASSQELGQLYGYT
TRBV5-1,TRBD2,15,TRBJ2-1,ASSLGLAGGPYNEQF
TRBV11-2,.,14,TRBJ2-7,ASSLGEGLSFYEQY
TRBV29-1,TRBD1,13,TRBJ2-7,SVEEGTGLGYEQY
TRBV2,TRBD1,13,TRBJ2-2,ASSLDRGNTGELF
TRBV4-1,TRBD1,10,TRBJ1-1,ASSRGQGSAF
TRBV2,.,12,TRBJ1-2,ASVEQALNYGYT
TRBV6-5,TRBD1,13,TRBJ2-1,ASSWGQGALNEQF
TRBV6-5,TRBD2,13,TRBJ2-1,ASSPGLAGGVEQF
TRBV4-1,.,14,TRBJ2-5,ASSQAPGDPRETQY
TRBV5-1,TRBD1,12,TRBJ2-5,ASSSGQAPETQY
TRBV19,.,11,TRBJ2-5,ASNSGDLETQY
TRBV19,TRBD2,15,TRBJ2-3,ASSIPGLAASTDTQY
TRBV29-1,.,12,TRBJ1-1,SVASGRGNTEAF
TRBV29-1,TRBD1,12,TRBJ2-6,SVGQDSGTNVLT
TRBV15,TRBD2,15,TRBJ2-3,ATSRERGGSGADTQY
TRBV28,TRBD1,14,TRBJ1-1,ASSLDRLPLNTEAF
TRBV12-5,TRBD1,14,TRBJ1-5,ASGFGTENSNQPQH
TRBV5-1,.,12,TRBJ1-2,ASSHLFRDDGYT
TRBV10-3,TRBD2,12,TRBJ2-1,ATKLAGSGIEQF
TRBV5-1,.,12,TRBJ2-7,ASSYQVPPYEQY
TRBV7-9,TRBD1,10,TRBJ1-1,ASSQGTAEAF
TRBV7-9,.,13,TRBJ1-5,ASSGTHDSNQPQH
TRBV15,.,12,TRBJ1-5,ATSMGAGNQPQH
TRBV5-1,TRBD2,12,TRBJ2-5,ASSSDSGSETQY
TRBV19,TRBD1,13,TRBJ2-7,ASSRPGQGTSEQY
TRBV29-1,.,10,TRBJ1-1,SAGHENTEAF